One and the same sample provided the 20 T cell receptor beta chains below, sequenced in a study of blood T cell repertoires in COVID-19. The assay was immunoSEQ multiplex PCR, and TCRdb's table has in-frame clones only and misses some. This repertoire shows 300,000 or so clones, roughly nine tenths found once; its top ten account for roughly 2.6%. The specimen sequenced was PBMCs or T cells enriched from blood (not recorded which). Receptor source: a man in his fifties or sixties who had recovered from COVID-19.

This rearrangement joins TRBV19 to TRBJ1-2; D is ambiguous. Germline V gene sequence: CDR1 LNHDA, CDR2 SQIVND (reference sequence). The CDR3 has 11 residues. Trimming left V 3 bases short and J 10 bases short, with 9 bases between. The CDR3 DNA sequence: TGTGCCAGTAGTATTGGGCAGGTCTACACCTTC. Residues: CASSIGQVYTF.

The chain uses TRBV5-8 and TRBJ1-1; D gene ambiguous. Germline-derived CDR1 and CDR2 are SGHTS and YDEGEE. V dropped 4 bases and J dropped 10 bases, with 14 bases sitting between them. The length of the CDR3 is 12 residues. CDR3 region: CASSAGVSRAFF. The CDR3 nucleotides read TGTGCCAGCAGCGCCGGGGTATCTAGAGCTTTCTTT.

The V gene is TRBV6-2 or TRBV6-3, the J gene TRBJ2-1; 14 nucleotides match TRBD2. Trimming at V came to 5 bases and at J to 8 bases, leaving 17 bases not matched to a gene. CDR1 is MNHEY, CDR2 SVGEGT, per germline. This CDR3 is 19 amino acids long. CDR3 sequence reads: CASSTLRTSGGPSPYEQFF. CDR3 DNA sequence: TGTGCCAGCAGTACCCTTAGGACTAGCGGGGGGCCTTCCCCCTATGAGCAGTTCTTC.

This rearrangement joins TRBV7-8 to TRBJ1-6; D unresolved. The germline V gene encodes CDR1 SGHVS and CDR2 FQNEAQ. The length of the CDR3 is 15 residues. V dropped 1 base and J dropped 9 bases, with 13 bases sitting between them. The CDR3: CASSLDPGSGSPLHF. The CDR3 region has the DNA TGTGCCAGCAGCTTAGATCCGGGGAGCGGTTCACCCCTCCACTTT.

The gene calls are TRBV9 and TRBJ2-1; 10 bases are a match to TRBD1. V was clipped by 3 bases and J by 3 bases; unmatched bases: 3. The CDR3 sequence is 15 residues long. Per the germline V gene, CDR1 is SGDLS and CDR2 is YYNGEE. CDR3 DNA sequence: TGTGCCAGCAGCGAGGGACAGGGGCACTACAATGAGCAGTTCTTC. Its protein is CASSEGQGHYNEQFF.

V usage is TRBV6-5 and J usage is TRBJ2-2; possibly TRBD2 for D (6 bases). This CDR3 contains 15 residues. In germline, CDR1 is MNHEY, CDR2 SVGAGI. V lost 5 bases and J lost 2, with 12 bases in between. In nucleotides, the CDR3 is TGTGCCAGCAGTATGGGACTGGTAAACACCGGGGAGCTGTTTTTT. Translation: CASSMGLVNTGELFF.

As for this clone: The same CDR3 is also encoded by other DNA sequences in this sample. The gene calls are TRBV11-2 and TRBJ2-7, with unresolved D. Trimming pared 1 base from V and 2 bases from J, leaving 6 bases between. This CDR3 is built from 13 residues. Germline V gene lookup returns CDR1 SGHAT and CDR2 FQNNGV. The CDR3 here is CASSLGSAYEQYF. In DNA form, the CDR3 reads TGTGCCAGCAGCTTAGGCTCGGCCTACGAGCAGTACTTC.

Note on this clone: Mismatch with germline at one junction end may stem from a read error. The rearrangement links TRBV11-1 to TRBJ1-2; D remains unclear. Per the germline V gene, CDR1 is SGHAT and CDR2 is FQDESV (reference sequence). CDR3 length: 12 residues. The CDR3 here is CASSQGVVAWAF. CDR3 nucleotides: TGTGCCAGCAGCCAAGGAGTGGTAGCTTGGGCCTTC.

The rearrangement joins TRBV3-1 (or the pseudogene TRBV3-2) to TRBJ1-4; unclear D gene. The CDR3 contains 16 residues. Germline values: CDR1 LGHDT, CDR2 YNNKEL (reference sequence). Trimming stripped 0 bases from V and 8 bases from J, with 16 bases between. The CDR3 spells CASSQDFDAPGEKLFF. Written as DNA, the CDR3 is TGTGCCAGCAGCCAAGATTTTGACGCACCGGGGGAAAAACTGTTTTTT.

The CDR3 DNA reads as TGTGCCAGCAGCCCCCGCGGGGTGACGGGAGGGAAATATAATTCACCCCTCCACTTT. This sequence encodes CASSPRGVTGGKYNSPLHF. The chain joins TRBV7-6 to TRBJ1-6; D remains unclear. The CDR3 spans 19 residues. The V and J ends lost 5 bases and 4 bases respectively, with 24 bases between them. Per germline, CDR1 SGHVS and CDR2 FNYEAQ.

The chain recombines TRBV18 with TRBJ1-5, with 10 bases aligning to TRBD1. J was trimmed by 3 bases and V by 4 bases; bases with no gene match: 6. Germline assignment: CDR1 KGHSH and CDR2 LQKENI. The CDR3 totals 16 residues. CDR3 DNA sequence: TGTGCCAGCTCACTGGACAGGGGGAGCCTCAATCAGCCCCAGCATTTT. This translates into CASSLDRGSLNQPQHF.

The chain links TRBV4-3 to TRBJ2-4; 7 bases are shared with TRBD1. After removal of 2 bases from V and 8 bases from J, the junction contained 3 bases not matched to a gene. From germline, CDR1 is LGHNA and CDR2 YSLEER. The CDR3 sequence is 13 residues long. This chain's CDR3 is CASSQKTGDIQYF. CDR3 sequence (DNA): TGCGCCAGCAGCCAAAAAACAGGGGACATTCAGTACTTC.

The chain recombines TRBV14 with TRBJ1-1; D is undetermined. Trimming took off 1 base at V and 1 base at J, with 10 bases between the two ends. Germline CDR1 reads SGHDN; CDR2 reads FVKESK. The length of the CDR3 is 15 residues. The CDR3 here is CASSQAGVGNTEAFF. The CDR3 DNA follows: TGTGCCAGCAGCCAAGCCGGGGTTGGGAACACTGAAGCTTTCTTT.

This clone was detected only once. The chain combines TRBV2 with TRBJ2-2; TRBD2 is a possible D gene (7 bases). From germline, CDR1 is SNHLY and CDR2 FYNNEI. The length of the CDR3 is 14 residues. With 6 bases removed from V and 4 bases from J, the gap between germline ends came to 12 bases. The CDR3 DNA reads TGTGCCAGCAGGGGGGGGCGCTCCACCGGGGAGCTGTTTTTT. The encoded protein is CASRGGRSTGELFF.

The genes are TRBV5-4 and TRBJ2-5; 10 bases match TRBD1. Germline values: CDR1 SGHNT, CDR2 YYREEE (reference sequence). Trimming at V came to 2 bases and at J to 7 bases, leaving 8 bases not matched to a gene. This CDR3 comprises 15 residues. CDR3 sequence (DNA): TGTGCCAGCAGCTTATTGACAGGGGGCGCGGGGACCCAGTACTTC. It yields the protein CASSLLTGGAGTQYF.

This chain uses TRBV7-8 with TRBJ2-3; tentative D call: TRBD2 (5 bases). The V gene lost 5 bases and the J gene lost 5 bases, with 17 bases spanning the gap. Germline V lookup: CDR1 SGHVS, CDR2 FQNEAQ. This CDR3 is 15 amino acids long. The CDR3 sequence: CASSILQRAVDTQYF. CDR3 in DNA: TGTGCCAGCAGCATCCTACAGAGGGCGGTAGATACGCAGTATTTT.

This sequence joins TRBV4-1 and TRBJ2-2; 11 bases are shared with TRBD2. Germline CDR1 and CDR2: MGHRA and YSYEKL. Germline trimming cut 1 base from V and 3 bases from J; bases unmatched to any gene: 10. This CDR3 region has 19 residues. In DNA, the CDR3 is TGCGCCAGCAGCCAAGCCTTTACTAGCGGGGGTGGTTACACCGGGGAGCTGTTTTTT. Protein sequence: CASSQAFTSGGGYTGELFF.

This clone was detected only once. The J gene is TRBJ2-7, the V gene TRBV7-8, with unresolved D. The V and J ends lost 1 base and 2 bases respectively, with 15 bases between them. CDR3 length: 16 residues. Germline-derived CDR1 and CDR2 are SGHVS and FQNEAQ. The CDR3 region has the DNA TGTGCCAGCAGCTTAGTAGACGGGTCTCCCCCCTACGAGCAGTACTTC. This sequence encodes CASSLVDGSPPYEQYF.

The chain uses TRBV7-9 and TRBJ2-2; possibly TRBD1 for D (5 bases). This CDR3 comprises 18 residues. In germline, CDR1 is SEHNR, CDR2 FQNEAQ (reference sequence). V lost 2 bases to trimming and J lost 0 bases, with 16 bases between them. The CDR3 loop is CASSLRSLTETNTGELFF. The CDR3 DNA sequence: TGTGCCAGCAGCTTAAGGTCCCTGACAGAAACGAACACCGGGGAGCTGTTTTTT.

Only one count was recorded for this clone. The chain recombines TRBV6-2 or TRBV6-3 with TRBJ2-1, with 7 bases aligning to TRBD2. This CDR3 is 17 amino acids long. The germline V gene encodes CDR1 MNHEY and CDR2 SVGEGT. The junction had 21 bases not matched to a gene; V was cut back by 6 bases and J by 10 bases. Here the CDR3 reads CASSPIVGKPIGGEQFF. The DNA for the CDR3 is TGTGCCAGCAGCCCAATAGTCGGGAAACCTATCGGGGGGGAGCAGTTCTTC.